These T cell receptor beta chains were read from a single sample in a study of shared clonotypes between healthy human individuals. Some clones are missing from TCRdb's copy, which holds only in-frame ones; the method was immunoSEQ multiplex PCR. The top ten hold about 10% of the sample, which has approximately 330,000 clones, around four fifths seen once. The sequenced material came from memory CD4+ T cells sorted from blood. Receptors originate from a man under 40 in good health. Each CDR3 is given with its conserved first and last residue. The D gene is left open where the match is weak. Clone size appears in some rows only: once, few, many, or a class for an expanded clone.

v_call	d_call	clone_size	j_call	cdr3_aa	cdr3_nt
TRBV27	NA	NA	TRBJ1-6	CASSLYGGSPLHF	TGTGCCAGCAGTTTATACGGGGGGTCACCCCTCCACTTT
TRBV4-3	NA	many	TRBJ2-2	CASSQGGGRAWAGELFF	TGCGCCAGCAGCCAAGGAGGGGGGAGGGCATGGGCCGGGGAGCTGTTTTTT
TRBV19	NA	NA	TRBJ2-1	CASSKFSPGPNFYNEQFF	TGTGCCAGTAGTAAATTCAGCCCGGGACCCAATTTTTACAATGAGCAGTTCTTC
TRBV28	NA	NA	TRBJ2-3	CASSLNQRGARDTQYF	TGTGCCAGCAGTTTAAACCAACGGGGGGCGCGAGATACGCAGTATTTT
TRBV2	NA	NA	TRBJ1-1	CASSVVYTEAFF	TGTGCCAGCAGTGTGGTGTACACTGAAGCTTTCTTT
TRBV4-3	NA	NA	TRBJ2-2	CASSQGWNTGELFF	TGCGCCAGCAGCCAAGGGTGGAACACCGGGGAGCTGTTTTTT
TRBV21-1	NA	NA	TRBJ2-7	CASSGPATSFSGTTYEQYF	TGTGCCAGCAGCGGTCCGGCGACATCCTTCAGCGGGACCACCTACGAGCAGTACTTC
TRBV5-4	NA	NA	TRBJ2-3	CASSSRDAPSTDTQYF	TGTGCCAGCAGTTCACGGGACGCCCCTAGCACAGATACGCAGTATTTT
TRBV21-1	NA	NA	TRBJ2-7	CASSKGTSGSLGSYEQYF	TGTGCCAGCAGCAAAGGGACTAGCGGGAGCCTAGGCTCCTACGAGCAGTACTTC
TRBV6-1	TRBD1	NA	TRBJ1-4	CASSGWEQGNEKLFF	TGTGCCAGCAGTGGCTGGGAACAGGGGAATGAAAAACTGTTTTTT
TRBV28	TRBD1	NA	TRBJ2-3	CASSTPGQHTDTQYF	TGTGCCAGCAGTACTCCGGGACAGCACACAGATACGCAGTATTTT
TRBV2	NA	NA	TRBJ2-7	CASSVLYEQYF	TGTGCCAGCAGTGTACTCTACGAGCAGTACTTC
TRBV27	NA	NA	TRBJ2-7	CASSRSGTHYEQYF	TGTGCCAGCAGCCGATCCGGGACCCACTACGAGCAGTACTTC
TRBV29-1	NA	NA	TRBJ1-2	CSVRVGGDYGYTF	TGCAGCGTTAGGGTGGGGGGTGACTATGGCTACACCTTC
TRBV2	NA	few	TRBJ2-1	CASSELYNEQFF	TGTGCCAGCAGCGAGCTGTACAATGAGCAGTTCTTC
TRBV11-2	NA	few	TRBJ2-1	CASSLMEKVYNEQFF	TGTGCCAGCAGCTTAATGGAAAAGGTCTACAATGAGCAGTTCTTC
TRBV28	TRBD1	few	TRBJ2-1	CASSLGGGQGNNEQFF	TGTGCCAGCAGTTTAGGGGGCGGACAGGGTAACAATGAGCAGTTCTTC
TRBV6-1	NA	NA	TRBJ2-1	CASSAGRGEYYNEQFF	TGTGCCAGCAGTGCGGGGAGAGGGGAGTACTACAATGAGCAGTTCTTC
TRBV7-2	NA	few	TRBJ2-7	CASTSGVASPSLEQYF	TGTGCCAGCACCTCAGGAGTGGCTAGCCCCTCGCTCGAGCAGTACTTC
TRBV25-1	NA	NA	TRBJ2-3	CASSDPADSTDTQYF	TGTGCCAGCAGTGACCCAGCGGATAGCACAGATACGCAGTATTTT
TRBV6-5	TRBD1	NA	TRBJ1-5	CASSVGTGDQPQHF	TGTGCCAGCAGTGTGGGGACAGGGGATCAGCCCCAGCATTTT
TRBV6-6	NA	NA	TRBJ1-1	CASSSPMGRNTEAFF	TGTGCCAGCAGTTCCCCTATGGGGAGGAACACTGAAGCTTTCTTT
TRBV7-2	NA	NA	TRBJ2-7	CASSLEAEYEQYF	TGTGCCAGCAGCTTAGAGGCCGAGTACGAGCAGTACTTC
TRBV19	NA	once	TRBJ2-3	CASSIRAGSSDYTDTQYF	TGTGCCAGTAGTATAAGGGCCGGGAGCTCTGATTACACAGATACGCAGTATTTT
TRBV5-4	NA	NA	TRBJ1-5	CASSLGAPGRYGQPQHF	TGTGCCAGCAGCTTGGGGGCGCCGGGGAGGTACGGTCAGCCCCAGCATTTT
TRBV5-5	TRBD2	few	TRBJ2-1	CASSLVPSGNNEQFF	TGTGCCAGCAGCTTGGTCCCTAGCGGGAATAATGAGCAGTTCTTC
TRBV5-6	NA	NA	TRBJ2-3	CASSFLAFRRADTQYF	TGTGCCAGCAGCTTCCTGGCCTTCAGAAGGGCAGATACGCAGTATTTT
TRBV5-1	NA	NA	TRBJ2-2	CASSLVSSGELFF	TGCGCCAGCAGCTTGGTTTCTTCCGGGGAGCTGTTTTTT